The 26 T cell receptor beta chains below all came from one sample that was sequenced in a study of shared clonotypes between healthy human individuals. The protocol was immunoSEQ multiplex PCR, while the TCRdb copy is restricted to in-frame clones and leaves out a portion. The sample yields about 460,000 clones, more than 70% seen once. Sequenced: PBMCs. Receptor source: a woman aged 40-49 years in good health. Some clones in this sample may be carry-over from other donors' samples.

A note on this clone: Since a much larger clone is just one base distant, this may be a read error. This chain links TRBV5-1 with TRBJ2-1; tentatively, D is TRBD2 (5 bases). V was pared by 6 bases and J by 8 bases, with 18 bases between. The CDR3 loop spans 14 amino acids. CDR1 and CDR2 (germline): SGHRS, YFSETQ. The CDR3 protein is CASTLGGGYDEQFF. CDR3 nucleotides: TGCGCCAGCACCCTTGGTGGAGGTTACGATGAGCAGTTCTTC.

V usage is TRBV27 and J usage is TRBJ2-7; D tentatively reads TRBD1 or TRBD2 (6 bases each). Per the germline V gene, CDR1 is MNHEY and CDR2 is SMNVEV (reference sequence). V was pared by 5 bases and J by 3 bases, with 17 bases between. The CDR3 totals 15 residues. The CDR3 DNA reads TGTGCCAGCAGTACCCCAGGAGGGGGGATCTACGAGCAGTACTTC. It codes for CASSTPGGGIYEQYF.

Concerning this clone itself: Being one base from a much bigger clone, this may be a read error. The chain combines TRBV11-2 with TRBJ1-4; 12 bases are shared with TRBD1. Germline assignment: CDR1 SGHAT and CDR2 FQNNGV. CDR3 length: 15 residues. CDR3: CASSAGTGGGEKPFF. The CDR3 DNA follows: TGTGCCAGCAGCGCCGGGACAGGGGGCGGTGAAAAACCGTTTTTT.

A note on this clone: Since a far larger clone is one base different, this is likely a read error. The chain has TRBV13 and TRBJ1-3; unclear D gene. The CDR3 consists of 16 residues. V was cut by 4 bases and J by 5 bases, with 18 bases left in between. The V gene's germline CDR1 is PRHDT and CDR2 FYEKMQ (reference sequence). The DNA for the CDR3 is TGTGCCAGCAGCTGGTCCGTGGACCGGAGTCGAAACACCATATATTTT. It encodes CASSWSVDRSRNTIYF.

CDR3 in amino acids: CACVGGGNSGNTIYF. The DNA for the CDR3 is TGTGCCTGCGTGGGGGGCGGGAACTCTGGAAACACCATATATTTT. The chain combines TRBV28 with TRBJ1-3; a weak D match, TRBD1 (6 bases). The CDR3 totals 15 residues. In germline, CDR1 is MDHEN, CDR2 SYDVKM. Trimming removed 11 bases from V and 0 bases from J, with 17 bases in between.

The genes are TRBV7-2 and TRBJ2-6; D is undetermined. CDR1 and CDR2 from the germline V gene are SGHTA and FQGNSA. The CDR3 totals 15 residues. With 2 bases removed from V and 1 base from J, the gap between germline ends came to 6 bases. Here the CDR3 reads CASSLLPSGANVLTF. In nucleotides, the CDR3 is TGTGCCAGCAGCTTACTCCCATCTGGGGCCAACGTCCTGACTTTC.

The V and J genes are TRBV14 and TRBJ1-4, with D maybe TRBD1 (6 bases). Trimming took off 3 bases at V and 7 bases at J, with 12 bases between the two ends. This CDR3 has 14 amino acids. Germline lookup yields CDR1 SGHDN and CDR2 FVKESK. CDR3 amino acids: CASSHWTEGEKLFF. CDR3 DNA: TGTGCCAGCAGCCATTGGACAGAGGGTGAAAAACTGTTTTTT.

The V call is TRBV5-6, the J call TRBJ2-7; D gene unclear. The CDR3 is made up of 16 amino acids. CDR1 SGHDT and CDR2 YYEEEE come from the germline V gene. The ends were cut back, 4 bases at V and 3 bases at J, with 20 bases in the middle. DNA of the CDR3: TGTGCCAGCAGCCCCAAGTGGGATCTCGCCTACTACGAGCAGTACTTC. Amino acids: CASSPKWDLAYYEQYF.

This sequence joins TRBV7-2 and TRBJ1-5; unclear D gene. Germline values: CDR1 SGHTA, CDR2 FQGNSA. Trimming pared 5 bases from V and 2 bases from J, leaving 10 bases between. The CDR3 is 14 residues long. The CDR3 sequence is CASSTDVGNQPQHF. CDR3 bases: TGTGCCAGCAGCACGGACGTAGGCAATCAGCCCCAGCATTTT.

V and J are TRBV11-2 and TRBJ2-7; 14 nucleotides agree with TRBD2. Trimming removed 5 bases from V and 5 bases from J; junction bases left unmatched: 8. The length of the CDR3 is 16 residues. The germline V gene encodes CDR1 SGHAT and CDR2 FQNNGV. CDR3 DNA: TGTGCCAGCAGCCCTCCGGGACTAGCGGGAGATAACGAGCAGTACTTC. Residues: CASSPPGLAGDNEQYF.

This clone was seen a handful of times. This chain links TRBV10-3 with TRBJ1-1; D is unresolved. The CDR3 contains 11 residues. Germline V gene data show CDR1 as ENHRY and CDR2 as SYGVKD. Trimming cost V 8 bases and J 0 bases, with 4 bases left between them. CDR3 protein: CAIGMNTEAFF. Written as DNA, the CDR3 is TGTGCCATCGGGATGAACACTGAAGCTTTCTTT.

V and J are TRBV7-9 and TRBJ2-5, with D perhaps being TRBD1 or TRBD2 (5 bases each). The germline gives CDR1 SEHNR, CDR2 FQNEAQ (reference sequence). V was cut by 5 bases and J by 5 bases, with 15 bases left in between. The CDR3 runs 14 residues. The CDR3 nucleotides are TGTGCCAGCAGCCCTCGGGCAGGGAGTGAGACCCAGTACTTC. It yields the protein CASSPRAGSETQYF. The variable domain in full, with the rest retrieved from reference TRBV7-9 and TRBJ2-5, is DTGVSQNPRHKITKRGQNVTFRCDPISEHNRLYWYRQTLGQGPEFLTYFQNEAQLEKSRLLSDRFSAERPKGSFSTLEIQRTEQGDSAMYLCASSPRAGSETQYFGPGTRLLVL.

In regard to this clone: This likely came from a read error, as a far larger clone is one base away. Other nucleotide sequences in the sample specify the same CDR3. The V gene is TRBV29-1, the J gene TRBJ1-2, with D maybe TRBD1 (6 bases). CDR3 length: 12 residues. Germline V gene data show CDR1 as SQVTM and CDR2 as ANQGSEA. The CDR3 spells CSVGGQGSGYTF. The CDR3 region has the DNA TGTAGCGTTGGGGGGCAGGGTAGTGGCTACACCTTC.

This rearrangement joins TRBV19 to TRBJ2-4, with a possible D match to TRBD1 (5 bases). Germline CDR1 is LNHDA and CDR2 is SQIVND (reference sequence). This CDR3 spans 17 amino acids. Deletions cut 2 bases from V and 3 bases from J, with 17 bases between. CDR3 sequence reads: CASSIISRQGGKNIQYF. For the CDR3, the DNA is TGTGCCAGTAGTATAATCTCGAGGCAGGGCGGCAAAAACATTCAGTACTTC.

The J gene is TRBJ1-3, the V gene TRBV2; D is ambiguous. Germline V gene lookup returns CDR1 SNHLY and CDR2 FYNNEI. Deletions cut 10 bases from V and 0 bases from J, with 16 bases between. The CDR3 totals 15 residues. The CDR3 loop is CATLRSPDSGNTIYF. In nucleotides, the CDR3 is TGTGCCACCCTGCGGTCCCCAGACTCTGGAAACACCATATATTTT.

This chain joins TRBV28 and TRBJ2-7, with TRBD1 matching over 7 bases. The trim removed 4 bases at V and 2 bases at J, leaving 5 bases unmatched. The CDR3 spans 14 residues. Germline V gene lookup returns CDR1 MDHEN and CDR2 SYDVKM. Written as DNA, the CDR3 is TGTGCCAGCAGTTACCGGGACAGAGCCTACGAGCAGTACTTC. It specifies CASSYRDRAYEQYF. The entire variable domain, with the rest obtained from reference TRBV28 and TRBJ2-7, is as follows: DVKVTQSSRYLVKRTGEKVFLECVQDMDHENMFWYRQDPGLGLRLIYFSYDVKMKEKGDIPEGYSVSREKKERFSLILESASTNQTSMYLCASSYRDRAYEQYFGPGTRLTVT.

This chain connects TRBV10-3 to TRBJ2-7; the match to TRBD2 covers 7 bases. CDR3 length equals 14 residues. Losses at the gene ends were 6 bases for V and 3 bases for J; bases not matched to a gene: 8. Germline V gene lookup returns CDR1 ENHRY and CDR2 SYGVKD. The CDR3 loop reads CAIRPGGRIYEQYF. CDR3 nucleotide sequence: TGTGCCATCAGACCGGGGGGACGGATCTACGAGCAGTACTTC.

This clone was found a few times. This chain uses TRBV5-1 with TRBJ2-7; TRBD1 matches 12 bases. The CDR3 consists of 15 residues. The trim removed 4 bases at V and 5 bases at J, leaving 7 bases unmatched. Germline lookup yields CDR1 SGHRS and CDR2 YFSETQ. The CDR3 region is CASSRGDRGLHEQYF. DNA for the CDR3: TGCGCCAGCAGCCGCGGGGACAGGGGGCTCCACGAGCAGTACTTC.

This clone was picked up a small number of times. One base away lies a much larger clone, so this may be a sequencing read error. Other DNA sequences in this sample translate to the same CDR3. The V gene is TRBV13, the J gene TRBJ2-3; D is ambiguous. This CDR3 has 11 amino acids. Germline-derived CDR1 and CDR2 are PRHDT and FYEKMQ (reference sequence). The V end lost 5 bases, the J end lost 6 bases, and 6 bases lay between the germline ends. CDR3 DNA sequence: TGTGCCAGCAGCCACACGGATACGCAGTATTTT. Translation gives CASSHTDTQYF.

The chain is built from TRBV11-3 and TRBJ2-7; TRBD1 matches 7 bases. Germline CDR1 and CDR2: SGHNT and YENEEA. The V segment lost 6 bases and the J segment 4 bases; nucleotides outside the gene matches: 12. This CDR3 is built from 15 residues. CDR3 coding DNA: TGTGCCAGCAGACCGACAGGGCTTTTCCCATACGAGCAGTACTTC. Translated: CASRPTGLFPYEQYF.

J is TRBJ2-5 and V is TRBV2, with a tentative D call TRBD2 (5 bases). CDR3 size: 11 residues. The germline V and J ends were trimmed by 10 bases and 4 bases, with 10 bases remaining between them. Germline V gene data show CDR1 as SNHLY and CDR2 as FYNNEI. DNA of the CDR3: TGTGCCACCGGGGTTGGAGAGACCCAGTACTTC. Amino acid sequence: CATGVGETQYF.

This CDR3 reads CASSLNLAGDHEQYF. The CDR3 DNA is TGCGCCAGCAGCTTGAACCTAGCGGGAGACCACGAGCAGTACTTC. The chain is built from TRBV5-1 and TRBJ2-7; 10 positions match TRBD2. The germline CDR1 and CDR2 sequences are SGHRS and YFSETQ. The CDR3 covers 15 residues. Germline trimming cut 1 base from V and 5 bases from J; bases unmatched to any gene: 6.

In this sample, this clone turned up once. V gene TRBV7-9 combines with J gene TRBJ2-2; 14 bases fit TRBD2. V was clipped by 5 bases and J by 5 bases; unmatched bases: 7. Per the germline V gene, CDR1 is SEHNR and CDR2 is FQNEAQ (reference sequence). This CDR3 contains 17 residues. CDR3 in DNA: TGTGCCAGCAGCCCTCGGGGACTAGCGGGAGTAACCGGGGAGCTGTTTTTT. Translating gives CASSPRGLAGVTGELFF.

The DNA of the CDR3 is TGTGCCAGCAGCCGTGACGCGGGCCGCGTCGAGGAGCAGTACTTC. Translation: CASSRDAGRVEEQYF. The chain carries TRBV5-4 and TRBJ2-7; the D gene is possibly TRBD2 (5 bases). The CDR3 loop spans 15 amino acids. V lost 4 bases, J lost 7 bases, and 21 bases lay in between. Germline V gene sequence: CDR1 SGHNT, CDR2 YYREEE (reference sequence).

This clone was recorded many times. Other DNA sequences in this specimen translate into the identical CDR3. The genes are TRBV7-8 and TRBJ1-5, with 8 bases lining up with TRBD1. The V gene's germline CDR1 is SGHVS and CDR2 FQNEAQ. V shed 5 bases and J 2 bases; nucleotides not matched to a gene: 2. The CDR3 length is 14 residues. This CDR3 is CASSPGQGNQPQHF. The DNA of the CDR3 is TGTGCCAGCAGCCCGGGACAGGGCAATCAGCCCCAGCATTTT.

This clone was recorded a few times. The V call is TRBV2, the J call TRBJ1-1, with 8 positions matching TRBD1. Germline trimming cut 2 bases from V and 6 bases from J; bases unmatched to any gene: 5. This CDR3 has 14 amino acids. Germline CDR1 and CDR2: SNHLY and FYNNEI. The CDR3 DNA reads TGTGCCAGCAGTGAAACGGACAGGGAATCTGAAGCTTTCTTT. Amino acid sequence: CASSETDRESEAFF.